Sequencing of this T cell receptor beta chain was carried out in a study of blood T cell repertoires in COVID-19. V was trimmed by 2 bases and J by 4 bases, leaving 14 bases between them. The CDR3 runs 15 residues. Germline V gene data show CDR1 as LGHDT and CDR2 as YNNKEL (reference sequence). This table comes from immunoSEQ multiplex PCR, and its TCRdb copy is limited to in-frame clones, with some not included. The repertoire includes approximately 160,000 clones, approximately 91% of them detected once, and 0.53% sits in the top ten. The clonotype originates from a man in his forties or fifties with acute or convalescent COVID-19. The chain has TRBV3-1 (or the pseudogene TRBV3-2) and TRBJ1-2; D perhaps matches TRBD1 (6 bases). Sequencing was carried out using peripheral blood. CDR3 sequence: CASSQSTTGFYGYTF. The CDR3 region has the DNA TGTGCCAGCAGCCAATCCACCACAGGGTTCTATGGCTACACCTTC.